This paragraph covers one T cell receptor (beta chain) sequence. The target antigen is unknown. This entry belongs to a study of beta chain features in type 1 diabetes. Sequenced material consisted of expressed TCRB transcripts (all of the isolated RNA was reverse transcribed). Generated by immunoSEQ multiplex PCR, the TCRdb table keeps only in-frame clones and is missing some. The top ten hold around 0.12% of the sample, which has over 600,000 clones, around 12% seen once. V was shortened by 3 bases and J by 2 bases, with 9 bases between the two germline ends. This CDR3 comprises 13 residues. The germline V gene encodes CDR1 SGHTS and CDR2 YDEGEE. Notes on the study in general: Researchers reported that naive, central memory and Treg TCRB repertoires appeared more similar in patients than in healthy donors. PCR might show a preference for shorter templates, equally across patients and controls. Reads derived from cDNA could over-represent cells showing high TCR expression. Among all four CD4+ subsets, Type 1 diabetes patients had TCRB CDR3s that were moderately but significantly shorter.

There was one heparinised blood draw per donor, averaging roughly 0.12 L. The receptor comes from a young man with type 1 diabetes. The rearrangement uses TRBV5-8 and TRBJ2-7; D remains ambiguous. Sample: naive CD4+ T cells from blood. CDR3 nucleotide sequence: TGTGCCAGCAGCTCCATTAGGGCCTACGAGCAGTACTTC. Its protein product is CASSSIRAYEQYF. The entire variable domain, with the rest obtained from reference TRBV5-8 and TRBJ2-7, is as follows: EAGVTQSPTHLIKTRGQQATLRCSPISGHTSVYWYQQALGLGLQFLLWYDEGEERNRGNFPPRFSGRQFPNYSSELNVNALELEDSALYLCASSSIRAYEQYFGPGTRLTVT.